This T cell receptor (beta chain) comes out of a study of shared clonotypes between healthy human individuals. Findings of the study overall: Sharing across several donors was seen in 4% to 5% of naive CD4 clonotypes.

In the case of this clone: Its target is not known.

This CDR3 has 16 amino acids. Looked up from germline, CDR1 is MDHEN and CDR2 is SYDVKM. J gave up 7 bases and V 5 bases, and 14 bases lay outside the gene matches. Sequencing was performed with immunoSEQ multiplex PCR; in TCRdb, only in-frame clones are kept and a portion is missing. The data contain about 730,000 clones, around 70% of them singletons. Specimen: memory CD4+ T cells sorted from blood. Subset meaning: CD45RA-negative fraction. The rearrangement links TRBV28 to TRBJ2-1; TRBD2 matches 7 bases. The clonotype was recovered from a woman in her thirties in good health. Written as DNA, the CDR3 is TGTGCCAGCAGTCCCTGGTGGGGCGGGAGTGGTAATGAGCAGTTCTTC. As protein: CASSPWWGGSGNEQFF.